The next 21 T cell receptor beta chains were all read from a single sample in a study of identifying expanded T cells in peripheral blood. Sequencing used immunoSEQ multiplex PCR; TCRdb keeps in-frame clones, though not all of them. The sample has 65,000 to 95,000 clones; 85% to 90% are singletons. The sample consisted of blood. These receptors were collected from a person between 18 and 70 years old in good health.

This clone showed up just once. The chain joins TRBV5-8 to TRBJ2-1, with D possibly being TRBD2 (5 bases). The CDR3 is 15 amino acids. Trimming stripped 5 bases from V and 6 bases from J, with 18 bases between. Germline lookup yields CDR1 SGHTS and CDR2 YDEGEE. CDR3 in DNA: TGTGCCAGCAGTCCGGACTCGCTCCTCTCCAATGAGCAGTTCTTC. It encodes CASSPDSLLSNEQFF.

This chain links TRBV7-3 with TRBJ2-1; 11 bases agree with TRBD2. The CDR3 is 16 amino acids. Per germline, CDR1 SGHTA and CDR2 FQGTGA. V lost 5 bases to trimming and J lost 5 bases; unmatched junction nucleotides: 8. This CDR3 is CASSPRPGLADNEQFF. The CDR3 coding sequence is TGTGCCAGCAGCCCCAGACCGGGACTAGCGGACAATGAGCAGTTCTTC.

V usage is TRBV5-1 and J usage is TRBJ2-5; tentatively, D is TRBD1 (5 bases). V gave up 1 base and J gave up 0 bases, with 10 bases separating them. The germline CDR1 and CDR2 sequences are SGHRS and YFSETQ. This CDR3 has 15 amino acids. CDR3 amino acids: CASSLSAGHQETQYF. The CDR3 coding sequence is TGCGCCAGCAGCTTGAGCGCAGGGCACCAAGAGACCCAGTACTTC.

The chain employs TRBV6-5 and TRBJ2-2; the D is unclear. CDR3 size: 16 residues. The germline gives CDR1 MNHEY, CDR2 SVGAGI. V lost 2 bases and J 0 bases, leaving 10 bases between the germline ends. This CDR3 is CASSYPGTANTGELFF. DNA of the CDR3: TGTGCCAGCAGTTACCCTGGCACCGCGAACACCGGGGAGCTGTTTTTT.

J is TRBJ1-5 and V is TRBV29-1; 8 bases align to TRBD1. Germline CDR1 is SQVTM and CDR2 is ANQGSEA. The junction had 19 bases not matched to a gene; V was cut back by 4 bases and J by 11 bases. The CDR3 totals 16 residues. Here the CDR3 DNA reads TGCAGCGTTGTTCAGGGGGCGAAGATCTTTGGGGGAGCCCAGCATTTT. This translates into CSVVQGAKIFGGAQHF.

This chain joins TRBV7-8 and TRBJ1-1, with D perhaps TRBD1 (5 bases). The germline V and J ends were trimmed by 2 bases and 1 base, with 20 bases remaining between them. Germline V gene sequence: CDR1 SGHVS, CDR2 FQNEAQ. This CDR3 has 18 residues. The CDR3 reads CASSLTPRGHLTNTEAFF. The CDR3, as DNA: TGTGCCAGCAGCTTAACACCCCGGGGCCACCTGACGAACACTGAAGCTTTCTTT. Full variable domain (outside the CDR3, taken from reference TRBV7-8 and TRBJ1-1): GAGVSQSPRYKVAKRGQDVALRCDPISGHVSLFWYQQALGQGPEFLTYFQNEAQLDKSGLPSDRFFAERPEGSVSTLKIQRTQQEDSAVYLCASSLTPRGHLTNTEAFFGQGTRLTVV.

The V and J genes are TRBV5-1 and TRBJ1-6, with D perhaps TRBD1 (6 bases). V was cut by 4 bases and J by 9 bases, with 17 bases left in between. CDR3 size: 15 residues. Germline CDR1 and CDR2: SGHRS and YFSETQ. The CDR3 here is CASSPGAPTASPLHF. The CDR3 bases are TGCGCCAGCAGCCCAGGGGCCCCTACAGCTTCACCCCTCCACTTT.

This sequence joins TRBV4-1 and TRBJ2-7; TRBD1 is a possible D gene (5 bases). The CDR3 sequence is 15 residues long. V lost 1 base and J lost 2, with 12 bases in between. Germline lookup yields CDR1 MGHRA and CDR2 YSYEKL. This CDR3 reads CASSQAGQGTYEQYF. The DNA for the CDR3 is TGCGCCAGCAGCCAAGCCGGCCAGGGAACCTACGAGCAGTACTTC.

The chain carries TRBV5-5 and TRBJ2-2; D gene uncertain. The V end was cut by 3 bases, the J end by 6 bases, with 6 bases between. The CDR3 is made up of 12 amino acids. Germline loops: CDR1 SGHKS, CDR2 YYEKEE (reference sequence). The CDR3 nucleotides read TGTGCCAGCAGCTCCGTATCCGGGGAGCTGTTTTTT. It translates to CASSSVSGELFF.

V is TRBV27 and J is TRBJ1-1; D unclear. Trimming removed 8 bases at V and 8 bases at J, with 12 bases between. This CDR3 is 11 amino acids long. Germline lookup yields CDR1 MNHEY and CDR2 SMNVEV (reference sequence). DNA for the CDR3: TGTGCCAGCGGGATGCGGGGAGAAGCTTTCTTT. This sequence encodes CASGMRGEAFF.

The J gene is TRBJ1-1, the V gene TRBV4-3, with 8 bases that match TRBD1. This CDR3 region has 22 residues. Germline V gene lookup returns CDR1 LGHNA and CDR2 YSLEER. V lost 0 bases to trimming and J lost 0 bases; unmatched junction nucleotides: 21. CDR3 in DNA: TGCGCCAGCAGCCAAGATCTCTACGGGATACAGGGGGGAACGTCTCTGAACACTGAAGCTTTCTTT. This translates into CASSQDLYGIQGGTSLNTEAFF.

This clone is a singleton in its sample. The chain uses TRBV11-3 and TRBJ2-3; tentatively, D is TRBD2 (6 bases). This CDR3 is 16 amino acids long. Germline V gene data show CDR1 as SGHNT and CDR2 as YENEEA. V lost 5 bases and J 2 bases, leaving 17 bases between the germline ends. The CDR3 DNA follows: TGTGCCAGCAGCCGGGGCCGCGGGATGTTCACAGATACGCAGTATTTT. Its translation is CASSRGRGMFTDTQYF.

The V call is TRBV20-1, the J call TRBJ1-2; D may be TRBD1 (5 bases). The CDR3 loop spans 11 amino acids. V dropped 2 bases and J dropped 4 bases, with 5 bases sitting between them. Germline CDR1 is DFQATT and CDR2 is SNEGSKA (reference sequence). The CDR3 loop is CSARQGYGYTF. The CDR3 nucleotides read TGCAGTGCTAGACAGGGCTATGGCTACACCTTC.

J is TRBJ1-2 and V is TRBV27; D gene unclear. CDR3 length equals 15 residues. CDR1 and CDR2 from the germline V gene are MNHEY and SMNVEV (reference sequence). The V gene lost 5 bases and the J gene lost 0 bases, with 13 bases spanning the gap. CDR3 coding DNA: TGTGCCAGCAGTCTCCGACTAGAATCTAACTATGGCTACACCTTC. Its translation: CASSLRLESNYGYTF.

J is TRBJ2-6 and V is TRBV6-1, with unresolved D. Germline V gene data show CDR1 as MNHNS and CDR2 as SASEGT. The CDR3 extends over 15 amino acids. V lost 4 bases and J lost 0, with 7 bases in between. This CDR3 reads CASSVSFSGANVLTF. The CDR3 DNA reads as TGTGCCAGCAGTGTTTCCTTCTCTGGGGCCAACGTCCTGACTTTC.

This chain joins TRBV30 and TRBJ1-2, with unresolved D. Germline V gene data show CDR1 as GTSNPN and CDR2 as SVGIG (reference sequence). The CDR3 totals 15 residues. Trimming removed 1 base from V and 4 bases from J, with 16 bases in between. CDR3 bases: TGTGCCTGGAGTGCCCCTGTGCGGAAATCCTATGGCTACACCTTC. Protein: CAWSAPVRKSYGYTF.

The V gene is TRBV9, the J gene TRBJ2-7, with 7 bases fitting TRBD2. The junction had 3 bases not matched to a gene; V was cut back by 1 base and J by 2 bases. Germline V gives CDR1 SGDLS, CDR2 YYNGEE. The CDR3 extends over 14 amino acids. The CDR3 bases are TGTGCCAGCAGCGTACGGGGGGACGCCTACGAGCAGTACTTC. Its protein is CASSVRGDAYEQYF.

The chain has TRBV11-2 and TRBJ2-5, with a weak D call TRBD2 (5 bases). V lost 1 base to trimming and J lost 7 bases, with 13 bases between them. Germline V lookup: CDR1 SGHAT, CDR2 FQNNGV. The CDR3 contains 14 residues. The CDR3 protein is CASSLGSGSRTQYF. CDR3 sequence (DNA): TGTGCCAGCAGCTTAGGTTCGGGGTCTCGGACCCAGTACTTC.

The CDR3 is CASSQEGRGREQYF. The CDR3 nucleotides are TGCGCCAGCAGCCAAGAGGGCAGGGGCCGCGAGCAGTACTTC. This chain uses TRBV4-1 with TRBJ2-7; possible D gene TRBD1, 6 bases. Trimming left V 0 bases short and J 6 bases short, with 12 bases between. The CDR3 loop spans 14 amino acids. Germline V gene lookup returns CDR1 MGHRA and CDR2 YSYEKL.

This clone appeared once. The chain couples TRBV7-9 to TRBJ1-4, with D possibly being TRBD1 (5 bases). Trimming removed 5 bases from V and 8 bases from J, with 21 bases in between. The CDR3 is 16 amino acids. CDR1 is SEHNR and CDR2 is FQNEAQ in the germline V gene (reference sequence). In nucleotides, the CDR3 is TGTGCCAGCAGCCCGCGGTTGACAGAGGGGAGAGAAAAACTGTTTTTT. As protein: CASSPRLTEGREKLFF.

The rearrangement links TRBV29-1 to TRBJ1-1; a weak D match, TRBD1 (5 bases). Germline values: CDR1 SQVTM, CDR2 ANQGSEA. V was cut by 7 bases and J by 7 bases, with 10 bases left in between. CDR3 length equals 10 residues. CDR3 in DNA: TGCAGCGATCGACAGTATGAAGCTTTCTTT. It codes for CSDRQYEAFF. Looking up the rest from reference TRBV29-1 and TRBJ1-1 gives the full variable domain: SAVISQKPSRDICQRGTSLTIQCQVDSQVTMMFWYRQQPGQSLTLIATANQGSEATYESGFVIDKFPISRPNLTFSTLTVSNMSPEDSSIYLCSDRQYEAFFGQGTRLTVV.